The 16 T cell receptor beta chains below all came from one sample that was sequenced in a study of blood T cells in healthy people across ages. The use of a sample-barcoded 5' primer and a J-beta primer mix characterized a second PCR of about 7 to 12 cycles. Each CDR3 protein is one row after TCRdb ran MiXCR on the 5' RACE reads. The sample lists approximately 770,000 distinct CDR3 sequences; roughly 64% were seen once. Sequenced: blood. The receptors here all came from a man aged 30 to 39 in good health.

V and J are TRBV11-2 and TRBJ2-7, with a possible D match to TRBD2 (5 bases). The V end was cut by 6 bases, the J end by 2 bases, with 17 bases between. CDR3 size: 15 residues. Germline values: CDR1 SGHAT, CDR2 FQNNGV. The CDR3 DNA reads TGTGCCAGCAGAGGTAAGGCGGGCCAAGCCTACGAGCAGTACTTC. It yields the protein CASRGKAGQAYEQYF.

This clonotype was seen once. The V gene is TRBV3-1, the J gene TRBJ1-1; tentative D call: TRBD1 (5 bases). V gave up 7 bases and J gave up 1 base, with 13 bases separating them. This CDR3 is 14 amino acids long. Looked up from germline, CDR1 is LGHDT and CDR2 is YNNKEL (reference sequence). The CDR3 sequence is CASNSRTTNTEAFF. Written as DNA, the CDR3 is TGTGCCAGCAACTCTCGGACAACGAACACTGAAGCTTTCTTT.

The chain combines TRBV7-9 with TRBJ2-3, with D maybe TRBD2 (6 bases). V was shortened by 5 bases and J by 6 bases, with 18 bases between the two germline ends. CDR3 length equals 15 residues. Germline V gives CDR1 SEHNR, CDR2 FQNEAQ (reference sequence). Written as DNA, the CDR3 is TGTGCCAGCAGCGCTATCGCGGGGTTCTCGGATACGCAGTATTTT. Its translation: CASSAIAGFSDTQYF. Combining the CDR3 with reference TRBV7-9 and TRBJ2-3 gives the whole variable domain DTGVSQNPRHKITKRGQNVTFRCDPISEHNRLYWYRQTLGQGPEFLTYFQNEAQLEKSRLLSDRFSAERPKGSFSTLEIQRTEQGDSAMYLCASSAIAGFSDTQYFGPGTRLTVL.

V usage is TRBV5-1 and J usage is TRBJ2-3; either TRBD1 or TRBD2 may fit D (6 bases each). This CDR3 is 17 amino acids long. V was cut by 1 base and J by 2 bases, with 17 bases left in between. Looked up from germline, CDR1 is SGHRS and CDR2 is YFSETQ. CDR3 DNA sequence: TGCGCCAGCAGCTTGTGGGGTAACGGGGGCTACACAGATACGCAGTATTTT. Its translation is CASSLWGNGGYTDTQYF.

The chain recombines TRBV7-9 with TRBJ1-2; TRBD1 matches 9 bases. Germline CDR1 is SEHNR and CDR2 is FQNEAQ (reference sequence). The length of the CDR3 is 14 residues. V dropped 6 bases and J dropped 6; count of bases not matched to a gene: 8. CDR3 sequence reads: CASSLGQGMDGYTF. The DNA of the CDR3 is TGTGCCAGCAGTCTGGGACAGGGTATGGATGGCTACACCTTC. The whole variable domain, filled in from reference TRBV7-9 and TRBJ1-2, reads DTGVSQNPRHKITKRGQNVTFRCDPISEHNRLYWYRQTLGQGPEFLTYFQNEAQLEKSRLLSDRFSAERPKGSFSTLEIQRTEQGDSAMYLCASSLGQGMDGYTFGSGTRLTVV.

This clonotype was found a few times. The chain is built from TRBV29-1 and TRBJ2-1; TRBD2 might be the D (5 bases). CDR1 SQVTM and CDR2 ANQGSEA come from the germline V gene. With 6 bases removed from V and 7 bases from J, the gap between germline ends came to 10 bases. The CDR3 is made up of 11 amino acids. The CDR3 is CSVRGLNEQFF. The CDR3 bases are TGCAGCGTAAGAGGGTTAAATGAGCAGTTCTTC.

This clonotype has just a few counts. The chain is built from TRBV20-1 and TRBJ2-1; 8 bases map to TRBD2. The CDR3 totals 16 residues. From germline, CDR1 is DFQATT and CDR2 SNEGSKA (reference sequence). Trimming took 4 bases from V and 4 from J; bases not matched to a gene: 12. The CDR3 sequence: CSATAGGFGLYNEQFF. For the CDR3, the DNA is TGCAGTGCTACCGCGGGGGGCTTCGGCCTATACAATGAGCAGTTCTTC.

The rearrangement links TRBV6-2 or TRBV6-3 to TRBJ2-5, with D perhaps TRBD2 (5 bases). CDR1 is MNHEY and CDR2 is SVGEGT in the germline V gene. V gave up 5 bases and J gave up 2 bases, with 15 bases separating them. The length of the CDR3 is 15 residues. The CDR3 DNA follows: TGTGCCAGCAGTCACAGCGGCTACCGACAAGAGACCCAGTACTTC. This translates into CASSHSGYRQETQYF.

The chain uses TRBV10-2 and TRBJ2-5, with 7 positions matching TRBD2. Matching the DNA end better, TRBJ2-7 makes the J call doubtful. The CDR3 is made up of 14 amino acids. CDR1 and CDR2 (germline): WSHSY, SAAADI. The CDR3 DNA sequence: TGCGCCAGCAGCCTAGCGGCAACGTTTTTCGAGCAGTACTTC. Translation: CASSLAATFFEQYF.

This clonotype was counted only a few times. The chain recombines TRBV10-3 with TRBJ2-5, with 8 bases that match TRBD2. CDR1 ENHRY and CDR2 SYGVKD come from the germline V gene. Trimming at V came to 0 bases and at J to 1 base, leaving 13 bases not matched to a gene. The CDR3 sequence is 19 residues long. The CDR3 here is CAISESTLSAGTSQETQYF. The CDR3 region has the DNA TGTGCCATCAGTGAGTCGACTCTTTCAGCGGGGACTAGCCAAGAGACCCAGTACTTC.

V and J are TRBV7-2 and TRBJ2-7; D not resolved. This CDR3 is built from 14 residues. Trimming left V 5 bases short and J 1 base short, with 12 bases between. The germline gives CDR1 SGHTA, CDR2 FQGNSA. CDR3 sequence: CASSDRRRSYEQYF. The DNA of the CDR3 is TGTGCCAGCAGCGACCGACGGAGATCCTACGAGCAGTACTTC.

The chain recombines TRBV7-2 with TRBJ2-4; no clear D. V dropped 3 bases and J dropped 13 bases, with 19 bases sitting between them. The CDR3 consists of 14 residues. The V gene's germline CDR1 is SGHTA and CDR2 FQGNSA. The CDR3 sequence is CASSFSTPNTEQYF. In DNA form, the CDR3 reads TGTGCCAGCAGCTTTTCGACTCCCAATACGGAGCAGTACTTC.

The V gene is TRBV6-1, the J gene TRBJ1-2, with D maybe TRBD1 (6 bases). Trimming stripped 7 bases from V and 4 bases from J, with 13 bases between. The CDR3 runs to 13 residues. Germline CDR1 MNHNS, CDR2 SASEGT. CDR3 amino acids: CASNRVIGYGYTF. CDR3 nucleotide sequence: TGTGCCAGCAACAGGGTTATCGGCTATGGCTACACCTTC.

The rearrangement links TRBV7-9 to TRBJ1-4; 11 bases align to TRBD1. After removal of 1 base from V and 8 bases from J, the junction contained 9 bases not matched to a gene. This CDR3 has 17 residues. Germline V gives CDR1 SEHNR, CDR2 FQNEAQ (reference sequence). CDR3 coding DNA: TGTGCCAGCAGCTTAGTTTGGACAGGGGGCGCAGACGAAAAACTGTTTTTT. Translated, it gives CASSLVWTGGADEKLFF.

The chain employs TRBV20-1 and TRBJ2-7; D remains unclear. Germline loops: CDR1 DFQATT, CDR2 SNEGSKA (reference sequence). The germline V and J ends were trimmed by 5 bases and 4 bases, with 6 bases remaining between them. This CDR3 contains 10 residues. The DNA for the CDR3 is TGCAGTGCTCAGGATTACGAGCAGTACTTC. Protein: CSAQDYEQYF.

The V and J genes are TRBV4-2 and TRBJ1-2; tentatively, D is TRBD1 (6 bases). Germline lookup yields CDR1 LGHNA and CDR2 YNFKEQ. The CDR3 is 15 residues long. The V end was cut by 3 bases, the J end by 8 bases, with 19 bases between. CDR3 bases: TGTGCCAGCAGCCACCTGTTAGACAGGACGCTGGGCTACACCTTC. It yields the protein CASSHLLDRTLGYTF.